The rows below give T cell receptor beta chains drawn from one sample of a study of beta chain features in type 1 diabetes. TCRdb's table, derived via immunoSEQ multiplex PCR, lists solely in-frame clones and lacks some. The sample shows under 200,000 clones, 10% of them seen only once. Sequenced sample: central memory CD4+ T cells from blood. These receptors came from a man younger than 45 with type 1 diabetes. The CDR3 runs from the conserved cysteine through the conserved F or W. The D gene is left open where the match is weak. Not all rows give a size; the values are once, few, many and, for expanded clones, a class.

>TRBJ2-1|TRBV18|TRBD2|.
TGTGCCAGCTCAGATAGCGGGGCCCAGTACAATGAGCAGTTCTTC
CASSDSGAQYNEQFF
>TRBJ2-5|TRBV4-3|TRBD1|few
TGCGCCAGCAGCCAACTCAGGGGGCCTCAAGAGACCCAGTACTTC
CASSQLRGPQETQYF
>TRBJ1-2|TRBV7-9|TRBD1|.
TGTGCCAGCAGCACCCTCCAAGGGGGCAATAACTATGGCTACACCTTC
CASSTLQGGNNYGYTF
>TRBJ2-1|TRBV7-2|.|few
TGTGCCAGCAGCTTTGGGGTTTCGGGGAATGAGCAGTTCTTC
CASSFGVSGNEQFF
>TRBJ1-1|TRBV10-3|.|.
TGTGCCATCAGTGGTTTCACGGGGGGCCACGGCTCTGAAGCTTTCTTT
CAISGFTGGHGSEAFF
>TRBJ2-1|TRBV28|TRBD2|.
TGTGCCAGTTTTAGCGGGAGCAGCGACAATGAGCAGTTCTTC
CASFSGSSDNEQFF
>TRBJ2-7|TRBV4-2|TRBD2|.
TGTGCCAGCAGCCAAGATGTCGGAACTAGCGGGATGGGCTACGAGCAGTACTTC
CASSQDVGTSGMGYEQYF
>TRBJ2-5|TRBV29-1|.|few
TGCAGCGTTGAGCGTACCGGGACTCGACAAGAGACCCAGTACTTC
CSVERTGTRQETQYF
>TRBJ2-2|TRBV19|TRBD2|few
TGTGCCCTCGGGGGGGCAATAACCGGGGAGCTGTTTTTT
CALGGAITGELFF
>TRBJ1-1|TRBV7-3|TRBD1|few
TGTGCCAGCAGCTTAACGGGCGACAGGGAGGCTGCTTTCTTT
CASSLTGDREAAFF
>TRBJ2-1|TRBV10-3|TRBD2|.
TGTGCCAGCGCTCCTAGCGGGAGACCCAATGAGCAGTTCTTC
CASAPSGRPNEQFF
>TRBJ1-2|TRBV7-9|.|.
TGTGCCAGCGGAGGAGGCTGGCAGGACACCTTC
CASGGGWQDTF
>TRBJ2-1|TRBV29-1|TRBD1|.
TGCAGCGCCTCCCGTGACAGGGGTCAGTTCTTC
CSASRDRGQFF
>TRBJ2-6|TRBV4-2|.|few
TGTGCCAGCAGCCAAGACGGGGCAGGGGGGTCTGGGGCCAACGTCCTGACTTTC
CASSQDGAGGSGANVLTF
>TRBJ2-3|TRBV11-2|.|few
TGTGCCAGCAGCTTAGGGGCGAGGGAGACAGATACGCAGTATTTT
CASSLGARETDTQYF
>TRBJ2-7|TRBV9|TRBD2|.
TGTGCCAGCAGCGTAGCGGCTAGCGGGAGCTACGAGCAGTACTTC
CASSVAASGSYEQYF
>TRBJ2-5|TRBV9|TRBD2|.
TGTGCCAGCACCCTGGGAGCGGGGACTCAAGAGACCCAGTACTTC
CASTLGAGTQETQYF
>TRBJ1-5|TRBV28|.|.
TGTGCCAGCAGTGTTCGGAATCAGCCCCAGCATTTT
CASSVRNQPQHF
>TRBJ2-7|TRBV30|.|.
TGTGCCTGGAGTGTACGGGGAGAGCAGTACTTC
CAWSVRGEQYF
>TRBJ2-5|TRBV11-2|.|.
TGTGCCAGCAGCTCCCCGCAGCAAGAGACCCAGTACTTC
CASSSPQQETQYF
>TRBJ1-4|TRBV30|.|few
TGTGCCTGGAGGGGGACACCTGAAAAACTGTTTTTT
CAWRGTPEKLFF
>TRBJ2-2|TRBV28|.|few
TGTGCCAGCAGGTTAGGCCTCACCGGGGAGCTGTTTTTT
CASRLGLTGELFF
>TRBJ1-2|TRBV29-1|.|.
TGCAGCGTTGTGGGCAGCACCTCTAACTATGGCTACACCTTC
CSVVGSTSNYGYTF
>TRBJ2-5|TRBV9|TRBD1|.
TGTGCCAGCAGCTTCAGGACAGGGAGAGAGACCCAGTACTTC
CASSFRTGRETQYF
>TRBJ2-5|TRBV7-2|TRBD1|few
TGTGCCAGCAGCCAAGACAGGGAAGAGACCCAGTACTTC
CASSQDREETQYF
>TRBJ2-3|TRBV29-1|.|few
TGCAGCGTAGCTCACGGACTCGCAACCCCGAGCACAGATACGCAGTATTTT
CSVAHGLATPSTDTQYF
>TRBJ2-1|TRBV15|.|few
TGTGCCACCGGGCAAAGCAGCGGCAATGAGCAGTTCTTC
CATGQSSGNEQFF
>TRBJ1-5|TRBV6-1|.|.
TGTGCCAGTGGGGACTTTCTAGTCAGCTTT
CASGDFLVSF
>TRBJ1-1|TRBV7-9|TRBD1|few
TGTGCCAGCAGCTTAGAGGGGGCAGGAGCTTTCTTT
CASSLEGAGAFF